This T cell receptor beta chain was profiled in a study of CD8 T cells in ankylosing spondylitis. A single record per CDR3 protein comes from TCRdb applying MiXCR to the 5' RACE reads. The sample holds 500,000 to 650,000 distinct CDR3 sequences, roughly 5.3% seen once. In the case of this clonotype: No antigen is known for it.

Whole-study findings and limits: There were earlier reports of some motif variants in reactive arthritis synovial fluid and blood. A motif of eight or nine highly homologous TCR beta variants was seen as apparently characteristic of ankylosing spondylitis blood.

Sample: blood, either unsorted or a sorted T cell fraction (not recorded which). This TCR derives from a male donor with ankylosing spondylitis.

The CDR3: CSAPEAGGPVNNEQFF. The CDR3 nucleotides read TGCAGTGCTCCTGAAGCGGGAGGGCCGGTAAACAATGAGCAGTTCTTC. The chain couples TRBV20-1 to TRBJ2-1, with TRBD2 matching over 10 bases. CDR1 and CDR2 from the germline V gene are DFQATT and SNEGSKA (reference sequence). The V gene end was trimmed by 5 bases and the J gene end by 5 bases; junction bases not matched to a gene: 12. The CDR3 loop spans 16 amino acids.